Below are 10 T cell receptor beta chains sequenced from a single sample in a study of OX40 agonist ivuxolimab in advanced cancers. The repertoire was sequenced with immunoSEQ multiplex PCR; TCRdb's copy has only in-frame clones and lacks some. The table records about 99,000 clones, approximately 95% of them present only once. The source was CD4+ or CD8+ T cells sorted from blood, collected in a trial of the OX40 agonist ivuxolimab. The receptors here all came from an adult with an advanced solid tumor such as melanoma, head and neck, liver or kidney cancer.

V is TRBV27 and J is TRBJ1-3, with D uncertain. Germline values: CDR1 MNHEY, CDR2 SMNVEV (reference sequence). V shed 1 base and J shed 0 bases, with 7 bases lying between them. This CDR3 comprises 15 residues. CDR3 nucleotide sequence: TGTGCCAGCAGTTTATTAGGCAGCTCTGGAAACACCATATATTTT. Protein product: CASSLLGSSGNTIYF.

This clone has only one observation. This sequence joins TRBV4-1 and TRBJ1-1, with 9 bases fitting TRBD1. With V trimmed by 7 bases and J by 0 bases, 9 bases remained unmatched. There are 16 residues in the CDR3. Germline V gene sequence: CDR1 MGHRA, CDR2 YSYEKL. CDR3 DNA: TGCGCCAGCAACCCCGGGACAGGGATAATGAACACTGAAGCTTTCTTT. It encodes CASNPGTGIMNTEAFF.

The chain is built from TRBV27 and TRBJ2-2; perhaps TRBD1 as D (6 bases). There are 14 residues in the CDR3. Germline V gives CDR1 MNHEY, CDR2 SMNVEV (reference sequence). V shed 4 bases and J shed 4 bases, with 10 bases lying between them. The CDR3 is CASSSHRATGELFF. For the CDR3, the DNA is TGTGCCAGCAGTTCTCACAGGGCCACCGGGGAGCTGTTTTTT.

This sequence joins TRBV19 and TRBJ2-3; maybe TRBD2 (5 bases). V was clipped by 1 base and J by 0 bases, with 8 bases between them. This CDR3 has 15 residues. Germline lookup yields CDR1 LNHDA and CDR2 SQIVND (reference sequence). Here the CDR3 reads CASSIAGISTDTQYF. As DNA, the CDR3 is TGTGCCAGTAGTATAGCCGGGATAAGCACAGATACGCAGTATTTT.

The gene calls are TRBV27 and TRBJ2-1; 7 bases agree with TRBD1. Trimming at V came to 3 bases and at J to 7 bases, leaving 9 bases not matched to a gene. The CDR3 sequence is 15 residues long. Germline assignment: CDR1 MNHEY and CDR2 SMNVEV (reference sequence). CDR3 bases: TGTGCCAGCAGTTTTGCGCCCACAGGGGCGAATGAGCAGTTCTTC. Residues: CASSFAPTGANEQFF.

CDR3 DNA: TGTGCCAGCAGTCTCAGGGTTAGCAATCAGCCCCAGCATTTT. Protein sequence: CASSLRVSNQPQHF. V and J are TRBV27 and TRBJ1-5; maybe TRBD1 (5 bases). The germline CDR1 and CDR2 sequences are MNHEY and SMNVEV (reference sequence). The V gene lost 5 bases and the J gene lost 0 bases, with 8 bases spanning the gap. The CDR3 is made up of 14 amino acids.

J is TRBJ1-1 and V is TRBV5-6; D is perhaps TRBD1 (5 bases). Germline CDR1 and CDR2: SGHDT and YYEEEE. There are 12 residues in the CDR3. Trimming left V 4 bases short and J 8 bases short, with 12 bases between. The CDR3 DNA reads TGTGCCAGCAGCCCCGGGACGGCCGAAGCTTTCTTT. Residues: CASSPGTAEAFF.

The chain uses TRBV21-1 and TRBJ2-3; the DNA was not compared with TRBD1, the D call given in the table. TRBV21-1 is deemed a pseudogene. The CDR3 loop spans 15 amino acids. CDR3 sequence: CASSKVEGTHRAQYF. The CDR3 DNA reads TGTGCCAGCAGCAAAGTCGAGGGGACACATCGGGCGCAGTATTTT.

This CDR3 is CASSVSTDTQYF. CDR3 DNA sequence: TGTGCCAGCAGTGTGAGCACAGATACGCAGTATTTT. The rearrangement joins TRBV27 to TRBJ2-3; the D is unclear. The CDR3 covers 12 residues. With 5 bases removed from V and 0 bases from J, the gap between germline ends came to 3 bases. In germline, CDR1 is MNHEY, CDR2 SMNVEV (reference sequence).

The chain recombines TRBV29-1 with TRBJ2-7; D unresolved. CDR1 SQVTM and CDR2 ANQGSEA come from the germline V gene. This CDR3 is built from 11 residues. V lost 1 base, J lost 9 bases, and 10 bases lay in between. The CDR3: CSVEGPVGQYF. CDR3 DNA sequence: TGCAGCGTTGAAGGGCCGGTGGGGCAGTACTTC.